Detailed here is one T cell receptor (beta chain). The junction had 9 bases not matched to a gene; V was cut back by 2 bases and J by 7 bases. The CDR3 length is 16 residues. The V gene's germline CDR1 is SGHVS and CDR2 FNYEAQ. Clones were read by immunoSEQ multiplex PCR, and TCRdb kept only the in-frame ones, dropping some. In the table there are about 85,000 clones, roughly 84% of which are singletons. This entry comes from a study of blood T cell repertoires in COVID-19. The chain employs TRBV7-6 and TRBJ2-7; TRBD2 aligns across 12 bases. The sample consisted of peripheral blood. The source is a man in his sixties with acute or convalescent COVID-19. The CDR3 protein is CASSLTLTSGGDEQYF. DNA for the CDR3: TGTGCCAGCAGCTTAACCTTGACTAGCGGGGGAGATGAGCAGTACTTC.